The 6 T cell receptor beta chains presented below share a single source sample, sequenced in a study of Tregs in tolerant kidney transplant recipients. Related graft donors supplied nonmyeloablative bone marrow transplants, and mixed chimerism was transient. Profiled with immunoSEQ multiplex PCR; TCRdb holds only in-frame clones, not every one. The table for this sample gives 25,000 to 35,000 clones. Sequenced material: CD4+ T cells from blood (PBMCs), taken 24 months after the transplant. Receptors originate from a human patient who received a combined kidney and bone marrow transplant. Some T cells may be supplied by the graft donor.

This chain's CDR3 is CAWNSVDEQYF. The CDR3 DNA, read in part, is TGTGCCTGGAATTCGGTCGACGAG. J is TRBJ2-7 and V is TRBV30; D is undetermined. The missing CDR3 end, 3 residues past where the read stops, is filled in from the germline J gene. Trimming pared 4 bases from V and 5 bases from J, leaving 9 bases between. CDR3 length: 11 residues. The V gene's germline CDR1 is GTSNPN and CDR2 SVGIG (reference sequence).

Points on this clone: The read ends 3 residues shy of where the CDR3 ends; the end is completed using the germline J gene. The chain uses TRBV28 and TRBJ2-7; 8 positions match TRBD1. The CDR3 runs to 15 residues. Trimming cost V 1 base and J 2 bases; bases outside gene matches: 4. CDR1 is MDHEN, CDR2 SYDVKM, per germline. CDR3 DNA (partial): TGTGCCAGCAGTTTATTAGTGACAGGGGCCTACGAG. It is translated as CASSLLVTGAYE. The entire CDR3 protein reads CASSLLVTGAYEQYF.

A remark on this clone: The CDR3 extends 3 residues past the end of the read, so its final part is completed from the germline J gene. The chain joins TRBV18 to TRBJ1-2, with TRBD1 matching over 7 bases. Germline V lookup: CDR1 KGHSH, CDR2 LQKENI. J gave up 6 bases and V 2 bases, and 9 bases lay outside the gene matches. There are 15 residues in the CDR3. CDR3 in amino acids: CASSPSPGGSNGYTF. The CDR3 bases that were read are TGTGCCAGCTCACCATCTCCAGGGGGGTCAAATGGC.

Comment on this clone: The read comes to an end 3 residues before the CDR3 does, leaving the germline J gene to fill in the end. The chain is built from TRBV28 and TRBJ1-6, with TRBD1 matching over 8 bases. Per germline, CDR1 MDHEN and CDR2 SYDVKM. This CDR3 comprises 13 residues. The sequenced CDR3 bases are TGTGCGGCCCTGGACAGGGAGAATTCACCC. As protein: CAALDRENSP. The CDR3 in its entirety is CAALDRENSPLHF.

Notes on this clone: The sequenced fragment ends 3 residues before the CDR3 boundary, so the rest is inferred from the germline J gene. The V gene is TRBV6-1, the J gene TRBJ1-4; no clear D gene. There are 15 residues in the CDR3. The V gene's germline CDR1 is MNHNS and CDR2 SASEGT. V lost 2 bases and J lost 2, with 9 bases in between. The sequenced CDR3 bases are TGTGCCAGCAGTGAAATAGGCGGGACTAATGAAAAA. Translation gives CASSEIGGTNEK. The entire CDR3 is CASSEIGGTNEKLFF.

For this clone: The read comes to an end 3 residues before the CDR3 does, leaving the germline J gene to fill in the end. The rearrangement joins TRBV5-1 to TRBJ2-2, with 7 bases that match TRBD2. The CDR3 totals 14 residues. CDR1 and CDR2 from the germline V gene are SGHRS and YFSETQ. After removal of 6 bases from V and 1 base from J, the junction contained 3 bases not matched to a gene. Incomplete CDR3 DNA: TGCGCCAGCACCCCGGGGGGGAACACCGGGGAG. It is translated as CASTPGGNTGE. The entire CDR3 is CASTPGGNTGELFF.